This T cell receptor beta chain was retrieved from a study of regulatory T cells in long-lasting Graves disease. Background on the study: Prior antithyroid drug treatment in newly diagnosed Graves' patients lasted under 3 months. General observations from the study: Persistent Graves' patients showed less TCR diversity than newly diagnosed patients showed.

With iRepertoire HTBI primers and Arm-PCR of CDR3 regions, TCR beta libraries were built. MiXCR, applied by TCRdb to the multiplex PCR reads, yields one record per CDR3 protein. The table has 300,000 to 400,000 distinct CDR3 sequences, around a sixth seen once; the top ten hold 22%. Note on this clonotype: Its specificity is not known.

Germline V gene lookup returns CDR1 GTSNPN and CDR2 SVGIG (reference sequence). Trimming at V came to 2 bases and at J to 1 base, leaving 22 bases not matched to a gene. CDR3 length: 23 residues. Time point: newly diagnosed GD, antithyroid drugs for less than 3 months. After RNA was extracted from PBMCs, the TCR library was made from it. V gene TRBV30 combines with J gene TRBJ2-1; TRBD2 matches at 14 bases. The sequence derives from a female donor with Graves disease. Source: peripheral blood mononuclear cells (PBMCs), taken at new diagnosis, from a patient treated with antithyroid drugs. CDR3 DNA: TGTGCCTGGAGTTTTGGATGGGTTGGTACGGGACTAGCGGGAGTAGGATCCTACAATGAGCAGTTCTTC. Residues: CAWSFGWVGTGLAGVGSYNEQFF.